The 9 T cell receptor beta chains in this list originate from one sample, sequenced in a study of blood T cell repertoires in COVID-19 (dated by TCRdb to 2020 to 2021). The library came from the immunoSEQ multiplex PCR assay. TCRdb took this table from immuneACCESS and kept in-frame rearrangements with V and J called. Such tables lack part of the clones; where checked against another copy, unresolved V genes explain under half of the gap, and the rest is unexplained. In all, the sample holds tens of thousands of clones, and around four fifths of those were seen once. Together, the top ten hold under 3% of the sample. Specimen: peripheral blood. The source of these receptors is a middle-aged man with acute or convalescent COVID-19.

This clone has just one count. The CDR3 DNA reads TGTGCCACCAAATACCGGGACAGGGATGAGACCCAGTACTTC. Its protein product is CATKYRDRDETQYF. The chain has TRBV15 and TRBJ2-5; 9 positions match TRBD1. With 7 bases clipped from V and 5 bases from J, the junction kept 8 bases outside the gene matches. The CDR3 consists of 14 residues. The germline CDR1 and CDR2 sequences are LNHNV and YYDKDF (reference sequence).

This sequence joins TRBV10-3 and TRBJ1-2; D unresolved. The V end lost 2 bases, the J end lost 8 bases, and 15 bases lay between the germline ends. Looked up from germline, CDR1 is ENHRY and CDR2 is SYGVKD. The CDR3 consists of 14 residues. The CDR3 region has the DNA TGTGCCATCAGTGAGGCTGGCCTTAGCTACGGCTACACCTTC. Its protein is CAISEAGLSYGYTF.

V usage is TRBV7-9 and J usage is TRBJ2-1, with 8 bases fitting TRBD1. The CDR3 has 14 amino acids. Germline V gene lookup returns CDR1 SEHNR and CDR2 FQNEAQ (reference sequence). V shed 8 bases, J shed 1 base, and the junction held 4 bases outside the gene matches. This CDR3 is CASGTGGSYNEQFF. CDR3 sequence (DNA): TGTGCCAGCGGCACAGGGGGGTCCTACAATGAGCAGTTCTTC.

This clone was counted a single time. The rearrangement uses TRBV5-6 and TRBJ1-4; D might be TRBD1 (6 bases). The CDR3 is 15 amino acids. V gave up 0 bases and J gave up 6 bases, with 12 bases separating them. Germline lookup yields CDR1 SGHDT and CDR2 YYEEEE. The CDR3 protein is CASSLGARGYEKLFF. CDR3 DNA: TGTGCCAGCAGCTTGGGAGCTAGGGGGTATGAAAAACTGTTTTTT.

In this sample, this clone turned up a few times. The CDR3: CASSLHWTAEAFF. The CDR3, as DNA: TGTGCCAGCAGCTTACATTGGACAGCCGAAGCTTTCTTT. The gene calls are TRBV7-8 and TRBJ1-1; a weak D match, TRBD1 (6 bases). The CDR3 contains 13 residues. Looked up from germline, CDR1 is SGHVS and CDR2 is FQNEAQ. V lost 2 bases, J lost 8 bases, and 12 bases lay in between. The whole variable domain, remainder taken from reference TRBV7-8 and TRBJ1-1, is GAGVSQSPRYKVAKRGQDVALRCDPISGHVSLFWYQQALGQGPEFLTYFQNEAQLDKSGLPSDRFFAERPEGSVSTLKIQRTQQEDSAVYLCASSLHWTAEAFFGQGTRLTVV.

This chain uses TRBV5-1 with TRBJ2-5; TRBD2 is a possible D gene (6 bases). The CDR3 loop spans 14 amino acids. Germline values: CDR1 SGHRS, CDR2 YFSETQ. Trimming took off 4 bases at V and 5 bases at J, with 15 bases between the two ends. Here the CDR3 DNA reads TGCGCCAGCAGCCCCTCTAGCGAGCGGGAGACCCAGTACTTC. This translates into CASSPSSERETQYF.

This clone has just a few counts. This CDR3 is CASASSGSHEQYF. CDR3 DNA sequence: TGTGCCAGCGCTTCTAGCGGGAGCCACGAGCAGTACTTC. The rearrangement links TRBV19 to TRBJ2-7; the match to TRBD2 covers 10 bases. Germline CDR1 is LNHDA and CDR2 is SQIVND (reference sequence). V lost 9 bases to trimming and J lost 5 bases; unmatched junction nucleotides: 7. CDR3 size: 13 residues.

DNA for the CDR3: TGCGCCAGCAGCAGGGAGGACAGGCGGAACGACGAGCAGTACTTC. It specifies CASSREDRRNDEQYF. The V and J genes are TRBV5-1 and TRBJ2-7, with a weak D call TRBD1 (7 bases). V shed 4 bases and J shed 5 bases, with 19 bases lying between them. The CDR3 contains 15 residues. The germline gives CDR1 SGHRS, CDR2 YFSETQ.

The chain combines TRBV29-1 with TRBJ1-5; 8 bases align to TRBD1. This CDR3 spans 14 amino acids. Per germline, CDR1 SQVTM and CDR2 ANQGSEA. V was clipped by 5 bases and J by 4 bases; unmatched bases: 7. The CDR3 protein is CSVSLGTGNQPQHF. For the CDR3, the DNA is TGCAGCGTTTCCCTGGGGACAGGTAATCAGCCCCAGCATTTT.